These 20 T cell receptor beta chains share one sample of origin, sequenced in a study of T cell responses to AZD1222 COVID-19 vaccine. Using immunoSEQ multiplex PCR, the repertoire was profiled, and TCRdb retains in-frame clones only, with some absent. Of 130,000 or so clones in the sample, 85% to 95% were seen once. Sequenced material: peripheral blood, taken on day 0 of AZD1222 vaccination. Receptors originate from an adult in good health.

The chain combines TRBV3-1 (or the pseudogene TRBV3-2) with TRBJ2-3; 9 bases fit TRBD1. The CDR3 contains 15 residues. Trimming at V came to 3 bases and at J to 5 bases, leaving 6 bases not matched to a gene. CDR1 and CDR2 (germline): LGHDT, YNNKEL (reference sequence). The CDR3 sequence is CASSQGQGVIDTQYF. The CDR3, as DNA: TGTGCCAGCAGCCAGGGACAGGGTGTAATAGATACGCAGTATTTT.

CDR3 bases: TGCGCCAGCAGCTTGCGGGTGAACACTGAAGCTTTCTTT. Encoded protein: CASSLRVNTEAFF. The chain links TRBV5-1 to TRBJ1-1; D gene ambiguous. Germline V gives CDR1 SGHRS, CDR2 YFSETQ. The CDR3 covers 13 residues. Trimming left V 1 base short and J 0 bases short, with 4 bases between.

In DNA, the CDR3 is TGTGCCAGCAGTTTAGGGGCCATCCGGGAGCAGTTCTTC. It encodes CASSLGAIREQFF. The chain uses TRBV12-3 or TRBV12-4 and TRBJ2-1, with unresolved D. CDR3 length: 13 residues. Trimming took off 1 base at V and 10 bases at J, with 11 bases between the two ends.

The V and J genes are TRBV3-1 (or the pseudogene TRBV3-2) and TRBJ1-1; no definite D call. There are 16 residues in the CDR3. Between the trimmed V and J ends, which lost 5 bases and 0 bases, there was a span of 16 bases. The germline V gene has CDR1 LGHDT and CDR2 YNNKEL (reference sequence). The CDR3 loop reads CASSFNAARMNTEAFF. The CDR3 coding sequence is TGTGCCAGCAGCTTTAACGCCGCACGAATGAACACTGAAGCTTTCTTT.

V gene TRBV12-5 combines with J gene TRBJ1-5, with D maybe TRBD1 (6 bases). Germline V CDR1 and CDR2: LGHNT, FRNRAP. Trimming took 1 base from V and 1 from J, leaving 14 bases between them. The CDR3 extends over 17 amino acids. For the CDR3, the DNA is TGTGCTAGTGGTTTGGCCTCAGGGGTGGGGAGCAATCAGCCCCAGCATTTT. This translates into CASGLASGVGSNQPQHF.

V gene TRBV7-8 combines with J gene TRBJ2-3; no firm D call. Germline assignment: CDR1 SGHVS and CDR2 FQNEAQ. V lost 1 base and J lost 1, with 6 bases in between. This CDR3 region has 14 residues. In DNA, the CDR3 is TGTGCCAGCAGCTTAGAGGTGGGCACAGATACGCAGTATTTT. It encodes CASSLEVGTDTQYF.

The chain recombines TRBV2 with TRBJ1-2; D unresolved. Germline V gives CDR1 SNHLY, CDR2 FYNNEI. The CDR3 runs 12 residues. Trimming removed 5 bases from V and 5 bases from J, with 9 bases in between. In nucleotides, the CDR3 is TGTGCCAGCAGTTGGACGGTGTATGGCTACACCTTC. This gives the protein CASSWTVYGYTF.

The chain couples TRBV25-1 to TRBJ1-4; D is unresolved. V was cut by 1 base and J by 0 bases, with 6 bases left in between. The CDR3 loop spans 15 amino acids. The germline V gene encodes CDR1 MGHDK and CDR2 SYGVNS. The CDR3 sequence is CASSESGATNEKLFF. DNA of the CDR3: TGTGCCAGCAGTGAATCCGGTGCAACTAATGAAAAACTGTTTTTT.

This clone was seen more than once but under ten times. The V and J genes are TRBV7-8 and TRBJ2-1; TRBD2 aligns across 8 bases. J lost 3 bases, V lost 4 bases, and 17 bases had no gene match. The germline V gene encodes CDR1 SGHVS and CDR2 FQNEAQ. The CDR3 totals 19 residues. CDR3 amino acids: CASSYRGAGAKDHYNEQFF. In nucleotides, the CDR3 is TGTGCCAGCAGCTACCGGGGAGCGGGAGCAAAGGATCACTACAATGAGCAGTTCTTC.

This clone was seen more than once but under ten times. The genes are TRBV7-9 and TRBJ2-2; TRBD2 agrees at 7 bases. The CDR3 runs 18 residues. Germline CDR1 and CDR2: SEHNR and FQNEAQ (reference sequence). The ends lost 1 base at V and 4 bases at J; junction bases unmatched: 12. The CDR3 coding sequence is TGTGCCAGCAGCTTAGACCGTTCGTGGGAGGGTGGCACCGGGGAGCTGTTTTTT. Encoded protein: CASSLDRSWEGGTGELFF. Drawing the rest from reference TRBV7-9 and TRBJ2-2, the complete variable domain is DTGVSQNPRHKITKRGQNVTFRCDPISEHNRLYWYRQTLGQGPEFLTYFQNEAQLEKSRLLSDRFSAERPKGSFSTLEIQRTEQGDSAMYLCASSLDRSWEGGTGELFFGEGSRLTVL.

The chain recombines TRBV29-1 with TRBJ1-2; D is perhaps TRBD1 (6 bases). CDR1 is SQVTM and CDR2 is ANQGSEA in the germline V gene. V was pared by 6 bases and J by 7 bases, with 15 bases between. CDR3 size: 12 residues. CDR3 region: CSVTPQGTGYTF. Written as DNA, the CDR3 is TGCAGCGTGACACCACAGGGAACTGGCTACACCTTC. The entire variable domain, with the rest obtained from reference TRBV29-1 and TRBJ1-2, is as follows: SAVISQKPSRDICQRGTSLTIQCQVDSQVTMMFWYRQQPGQSLTLIATANQGSEATYESGFVIDKFPISRPNLTFSTLTVSNMSPEDSSIYLCSVTPQGTGYTFGSGTRLTVV.

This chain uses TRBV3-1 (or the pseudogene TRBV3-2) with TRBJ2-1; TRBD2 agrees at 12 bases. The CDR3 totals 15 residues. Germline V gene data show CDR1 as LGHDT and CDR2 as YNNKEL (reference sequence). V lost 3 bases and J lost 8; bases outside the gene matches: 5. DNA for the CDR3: TGTGCCAGCAGCCAGCCGACTAGCGGGAGTGATGAGCAGTTCTTC. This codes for CASSQPTSGSDEQFF.

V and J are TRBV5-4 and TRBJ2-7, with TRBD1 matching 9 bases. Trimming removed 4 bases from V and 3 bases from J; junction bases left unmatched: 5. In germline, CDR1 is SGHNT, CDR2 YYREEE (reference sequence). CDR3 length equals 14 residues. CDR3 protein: CASSTQGAGYEQYF. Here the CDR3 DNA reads TGTGCCAGCAGCACACAGGGGGCGGGCTACGAGCAGTACTTC.

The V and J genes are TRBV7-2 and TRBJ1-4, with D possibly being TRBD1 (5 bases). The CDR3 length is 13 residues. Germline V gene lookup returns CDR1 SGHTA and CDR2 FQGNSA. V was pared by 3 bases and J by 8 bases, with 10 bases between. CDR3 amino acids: CASSFDGTEKLFF. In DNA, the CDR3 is TGTGCCAGCAGCTTCGACGGGACGGAAAAACTGTTTTTT.

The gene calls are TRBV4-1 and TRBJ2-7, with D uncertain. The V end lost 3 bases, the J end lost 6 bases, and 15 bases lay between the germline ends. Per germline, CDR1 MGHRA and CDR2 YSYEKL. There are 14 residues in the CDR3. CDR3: CASSHDGRAPEQYF. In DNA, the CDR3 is TGCGCCAGCAGCCACGACGGCCGGGCCCCCGAGCAGTACTTC.

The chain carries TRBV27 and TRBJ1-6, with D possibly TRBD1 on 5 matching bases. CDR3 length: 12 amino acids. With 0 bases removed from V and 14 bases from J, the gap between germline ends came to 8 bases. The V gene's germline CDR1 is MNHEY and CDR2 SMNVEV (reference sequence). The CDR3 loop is CASSLSRGALHF. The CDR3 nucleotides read TGTGCCAGCAGTTTATCTCGGGGGGCCCTCCACTTT.

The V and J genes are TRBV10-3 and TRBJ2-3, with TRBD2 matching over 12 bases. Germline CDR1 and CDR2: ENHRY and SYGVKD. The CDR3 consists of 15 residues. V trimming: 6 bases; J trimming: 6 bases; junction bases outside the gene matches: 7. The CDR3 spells CAISPASGRADTQYF. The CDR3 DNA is TGTGCCATCAGCCCTGCTAGCGGGAGGGCGGATACGCAGTATTTT.

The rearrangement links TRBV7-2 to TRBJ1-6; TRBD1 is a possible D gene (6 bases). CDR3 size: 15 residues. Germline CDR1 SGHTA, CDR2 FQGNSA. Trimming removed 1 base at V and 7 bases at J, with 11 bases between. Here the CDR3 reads CASSLGGAVNSPLHF. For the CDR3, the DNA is TGTGCCAGCAGCTTAGGGGGGGCGGTAAATTCACCCCTCCACTTT. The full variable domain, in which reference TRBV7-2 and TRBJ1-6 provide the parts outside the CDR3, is GAGVSQSPSNKVTEKGKDVELRCDPISGHTALYWYRQSLGQGLEFLIYFQGNSAPDKSGLPSDRFSAERTGGSVSTLTIQRTQQEDSAVYLCASSLGGAVNSPLHFGNGTRLTVT.

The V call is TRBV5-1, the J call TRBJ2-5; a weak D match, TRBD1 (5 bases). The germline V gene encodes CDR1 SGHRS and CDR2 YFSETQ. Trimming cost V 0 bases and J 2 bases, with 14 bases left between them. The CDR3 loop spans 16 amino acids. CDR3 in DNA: TGCGCCAGCAGCTTGGCCCAAGTAGCAGGGCAAGAGACCCAGTACTTC. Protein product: CASSLAQVAGQETQYF.

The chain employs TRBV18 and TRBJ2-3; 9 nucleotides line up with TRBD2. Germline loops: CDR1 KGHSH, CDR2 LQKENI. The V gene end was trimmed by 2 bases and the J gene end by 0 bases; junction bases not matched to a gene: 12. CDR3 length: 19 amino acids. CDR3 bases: TGTGCCAGCTCACCAGGAGGCGGTAGCGGGAGAGGTAGCACAGATACGCAGTATTTT. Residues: CASSPGGGSGRGSTDTQYF. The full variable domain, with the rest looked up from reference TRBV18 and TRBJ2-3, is NAGVMQNPRHLVRRRGQEARLRCSPMKGHSHVYWYRQLPEEGLKFMVYLQKENIIDESGMPKERFSAEFPKEGPSILRIQQVVRGDSAAYFCASSPGGGSGRGSTDTQYFGPGTRLTVL.